This T cell receptor beta chain was sequenced during a study of control samples from healthy donors and cancer patients. V lost 3 bases and J 3 bases, leaving 7 bases between the germline ends. This CDR3 region has 13 residues. The germline CDR1 and CDR2 sequences are MRHNA and SNTAGT. The data were produced by immunoSEQ multiplex PCR, yet TCRdb's version contains in-frame clones alone and is incomplete. The data show 90,000 or so clones, with 70% to 90% seen just once and roughly 19% held by the top ten. The sample taken for sequencing was blood. This clonotype was obtained from a man aged 30 to 45 in good health. The genes are TRBV6-4 and TRBJ2-3; no clear D. The DNA of the CDR3 is TGTGCCAGCAGTGAAACGGAGACAGATACGCAGTATTTT. This codes for CASSETETDTQYF.